One sample yielded the 6 T cell receptor beta chains listed below, sequenced in a study of blood T cell repertoires in COVID-19. Generated by immunoSEQ multiplex PCR, the TCRdb table keeps only in-frame clones and is missing some. This table has 160,000 or so clones, roughly 88% appearing once. Source material: peripheral blood. These receptors were taken from a young man with acute or convalescent COVID-19.

This sequence joins TRBV6-5 and TRBJ2-5; the D gene is possibly TRBD2 (6 bases). This CDR3 comprises 14 residues. Trimming pared 10 bases from V and 5 bases from J, leaving 20 bases between. Germline-derived CDR1 and CDR2 are MNHEY and SVGAGI. CDR3 loop: CAIGRRGTSETQYF. As DNA, the CDR3 is TGTGCCATAGGCCGCCGGGGGACGAGCGAGACCCAGTACTTC.

This rearrangement joins TRBV13 to TRBJ2-5; 12 nucleotides line up with TRBD2. The CDR3 totals 15 residues. CDR1 and CDR2 (germline): PRHDT, FYEKMQ (reference sequence). J was trimmed by 3 bases and V by 5 bases; bases with no gene match: 4. The CDR3 reads CASSTRTSGKETQYF. CDR3 DNA: TGTGCCAGCAGCACTAGGACTAGCGGGAAAGAGACCCAGTACTTC. The full variable domain, its missing parts supplied by reference TRBV13 and TRBJ2-5, is AAGVIQSPRHLIKEKRETATLKCYPIPRHDTVYWYQQGPGQDPQFLISFYEKMQSDKGSIPDRFSAQQFSDYHSELNMSSLELGDSALYFCASSTRTSGKETQYFGPGTRLLVL.

The chain couples TRBV30 to TRBJ1-3; 8 bases fit TRBD1. Per the germline V gene, CDR1 is GTSNPN and CDR2 is SVGIG (reference sequence). The CDR3 loop spans 16 amino acids. The J segment lost 3 bases and the V segment lost 0 bases, leaving 7 bases of the junction unmatched. The CDR3: CAWSVRAGGGGNTIYF. In nucleotides, the CDR3 is TGTGCCTGGAGTGTACGAGCAGGGGGCGGTGGAAACACCATATATTTT.

The V call is TRBV28, the J call TRBJ2-7; TRBD1 might be the D (5 bases). The germline gives CDR1 MDHEN, CDR2 SYDVKM. The germline V and J ends were trimmed by 7 bases and 0 bases, with 19 bases remaining between them. The CDR3 sequence is 16 residues long. The CDR3 spells CASTLGVGQSSYEQYF. CDR3 nucleotides: TGTGCCAGCACCTTAGGGGTGGGGCAGAGCTCCTACGAGCAGTACTTC.

The chain combines TRBV27 with TRBJ2-2; D gene uncertain. From germline, CDR1 is MNHEY and CDR2 SMNVEV (reference sequence). V was pared by 3 bases and J by 4 bases, with 9 bases between. The CDR3 runs 14 residues. CDR3 residues: CASSFSLITGELFF. The CDR3 coding sequence is TGTGCCAGCAGTTTTTCGCTAATCACCGGGGAGCTGTTTTTT.

The rearrangement joins TRBV5-6 to TRBJ2-7; D is perhaps TRBD2 (5 bases). With 4 bases removed from V and 3 bases from J, the gap between germline ends came to 23 bases. Looked up from germline, CDR1 is SGHDT and CDR2 is YYEEEE. The CDR3 is 17 amino acids. CDR3 sequence: CASSHPDVLGEGYEQYF. The DNA for the CDR3 is TGTGCCAGCAGCCACCCGGACGTTTTGGGCGAGGGCTACGAGCAGTACTTC.